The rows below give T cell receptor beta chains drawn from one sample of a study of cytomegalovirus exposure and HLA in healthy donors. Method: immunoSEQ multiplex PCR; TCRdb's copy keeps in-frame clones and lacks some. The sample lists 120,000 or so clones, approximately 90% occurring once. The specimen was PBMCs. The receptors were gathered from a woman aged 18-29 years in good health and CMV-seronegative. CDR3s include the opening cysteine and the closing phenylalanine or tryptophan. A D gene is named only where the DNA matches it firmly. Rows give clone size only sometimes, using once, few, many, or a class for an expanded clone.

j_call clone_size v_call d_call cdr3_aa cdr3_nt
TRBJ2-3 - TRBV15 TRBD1 CATSIGTGALADTQYF TGTGCCACCAGCATCGGGACAGGGGCTTTGGCAGATACGCAGTATTTT
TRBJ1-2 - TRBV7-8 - CASSLDLQGTIGYTF TGTGCCAGCAGCTTAGACCTACAGGGCACTATCGGCTACACCTTC
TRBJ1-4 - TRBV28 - CASSLGGINEKLFF TGTGCCAGCAGTCTCGGGGGGATTAATGAAAAACTGTTTTTT
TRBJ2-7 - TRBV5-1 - CASSFRGNYEQYF TGCGCCAGCAGCTTCAGGGGCAACTACGAGCAGTACTTC
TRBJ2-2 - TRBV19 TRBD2 CASSGIAGGAGELFF TGTGCTAGTAGTGGCATAGCGGGAGGGGCCGGGGAGCTGTTTTTT
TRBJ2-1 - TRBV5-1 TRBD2 CASGLELAGAYNEQFF TGCGCCAGCGGCCTAGAACTAGCGGGAGCCTACAATGAGCAGTTCTTC
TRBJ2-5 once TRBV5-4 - CASRMGGDRQETQYF TGTGCCAGCAGAATGGGTGGAGACCGCCAAGAGACCCAGTACTTC
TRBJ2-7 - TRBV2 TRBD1 CASSDPHATGAPYEQYF TGTGCCAGCAGTGACCCCCACGCAACAGGGGCACCCTACGAGCAGTACTTC
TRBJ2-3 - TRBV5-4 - CASSRTVLGPDTQYF TGTGCCAGCAGCCGTACAGTTTTGGGCCCAGATACGCAGTATTTT
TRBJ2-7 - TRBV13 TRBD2 CASRSAGGPSYEQYF TGTGCCAGCAGGTCCGCGGGGGGCCCCTCCTACGAGCAGTACTTC
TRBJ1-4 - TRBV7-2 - CASSPQIGGGKKLFF TGTGCCAGCAGCCCCCAGATAGGGGGTGGGAAAAAACTGTTTTTT
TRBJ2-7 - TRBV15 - CATSKAGVYEQYF TGTGCCACCAGCAAGGCAGGCGTGTACGAGCAGTACTTC
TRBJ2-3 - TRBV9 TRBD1 CASSVEGTDDTQYF TGTGCCAGCAGCGTAGAGGGGACAGATGATACGCAGTATTTT